The 27 T cell receptor beta chains below all came from one sample that was sequenced in a study of T cell responses to AZD1222 COVID-19 vaccine (dated by TCRdb to about 2021). To prepare the library, the immunoSEQ multiplex PCR assay was applied. This is the immuneACCESS table as TCRdb keeps it, with only in-frame sequences that have V and J called. A part of the clones is gone; compared with another copy, unresolved V genes explain less than half, and the rest is unexplained. For this sample there are under 150,000 clones; 93% appear just once. Around 3.3% of the sample is taken by the ten largest. The sample's time point label, decoded: baseline before first vaccination. Here the sequenced sample was peripheral blood, taken on day 0 of AZD1222 vaccination. These receptor sequences come from an adult in good health.

The CDR3 protein is CASSKQRINEKLFF. The CDR3 DNA is TGTGCCAGCAGCAAGCAGAGGATTAATGAAAAACTGTTTTTT. V usage is TRBV2 and J usage is TRBJ1-4; D ambiguous. The germline V gene has CDR1 SNHLY and CDR2 FYNNEI. The CDR3 has 14 residues. Trimming pared 6 bases from V and 4 bases from J, leaving 12 bases between.

The V call is TRBV6-1, the J call TRBJ2-1; D may be TRBD1 or TRBD2 (5 bases each). V lost 3 bases, J lost 7 bases, and 13 bases lay in between. The CDR3 has 14 residues. Germline V gene lookup returns CDR1 MNHNS and CDR2 SASEGT. This chain's CDR3 is CASSDILWGNEQFF. CDR3 nucleotides: TGTGCCAGCAGTGATATTCTTTGGGGGAATGAGCAGTTCTTC.

This clone showed up just once. The chain is built from TRBV7-6 and TRBJ1-3; D gene uncertain. V gave up 5 bases and J gave up 0 bases, with 11 bases separating them. The V gene's germline CDR1 is SGHVS and CDR2 FNYEAQ. CDR3 length: 15 residues. Written as DNA, the CDR3 is TGTGCCAGCAGCAATGTGGGCCTCTCTGGAAACACCATATATTTT. This translates into CASSNVGLSGNTIYF.

This clone was seen a single time. The genes are TRBV6-5 and TRBJ2-1, with TRBD1 as a possible D gene (6 bases). Germline assignment: CDR1 MNHEY and CDR2 SVGAGI. The CDR3 has 16 residues. V was cut by 4 bases and J by 5 bases, with 18 bases left in between. The CDR3 bases are TGTGCCAGCAGTTCCGCAACCCCCGACAGGAACAATGAGCAGTTCTTC. Amino acid sequence: CASSSATPDRNNEQFF.

Remarks on this clone: A junction boundary mismatches the germline segment, possibly from a read error. The rearrangement uses TRBV10-3 and TRBJ2-5; D gene unclear. This CDR3 has 14 residues. The germline V gene encodes CDR1 ENHRY and CDR2 SYGVKD. The CDR3 reads CAISESKTGAPQDF. As DNA, the CDR3 is TGTGCCATCAGTGAGTCGAAAACTGGCGCACCGCAGGACTTC.

V and J are TRBV11-2 and TRBJ1-1; no clear D gene. Trimming cost V 0 bases and J 7 bases, with 9 bases left between them. Germline assignment: CDR1 SGHAT and CDR2 FQNNGV. The CDR3 is 13 residues long. The CDR3 spells CASSLDLAVEAFF. CDR3 sequence (DNA): TGTGCCAGCAGCTTAGATCTGGCAGTTGAAGCTTTCTTT.

The V call is TRBV7-2, the J call TRBJ1-6, with 7 bases that match TRBD1. Germline values: CDR1 SGHTA, CDR2 FQGNSA. V was pared by 2 bases and J by 7 bases, with 5 bases of the junction left unmatched. This CDR3 is 15 amino acids long. CDR3 nucleotides: TGTGCCAGCAGCTTAATGCAGGGGGGGAATTCACCCCTCCACTTT. Protein: CASSLMQGGNSPLHF.

The chain joins TRBV3-1 (or the pseudogene TRBV3-2) to TRBJ1-2, with D maybe TRBD1 (5 bases). Trimming removed 4 bases from V and 8 bases from J, with 14 bases in between. The germline V gene has CDR1 LGHDT and CDR2 YNNKEL (reference sequence). The CDR3 totals 13 residues. The CDR3 loop reads CASSRDPKLGYTF. DNA of the CDR3: TGTGCCAGCAGCCGGGACCCAAAATTGGGCTACACCTTC.

The chain recombines TRBV5-1 with TRBJ2-7; D might be TRBD2 (5 bases). Germline V gene data show CDR1 as SGHRS and CDR2 as YFSETQ. The germline V and J ends were trimmed by 2 bases and 0 bases, with 6 bases remaining between them. The CDR3 extends over 13 amino acids. The CDR3 DNA sequence: TGCGCCAGCAGCTTCGGGGTCTCCTACGAGCAGTACTTC. Translating gives CASSFGVSYEQYF.

The rearrangement joins TRBV4-1 to TRBJ1-2; maybe TRBD1 (5 bases). Germline CDR1 MGHRA, CDR2 YSYEKL. The CDR3 is 13 residues long. Trimming pared 8 bases from V and 4 bases from J, leaving 14 bases between. The CDR3 loop reads CASRGGGAYGYTF. CDR3 sequence (DNA): TGCGCCAGCCGGGGCGGGGGAGCCTATGGCTACACCTTC.

DNA of the CDR3: TGTGCCAGCAGAACAGGGGCGGGGGTCTATGGCTACACCTTC. Translating it yields CASRTGAGVYGYTF. The V and J genes are TRBV7-2 and TRBJ1-2; 7 nucleotides agree with TRBD1. J was trimmed by 4 bases and V by 6 bases; bases with no gene match: 8. The CDR3 is 14 amino acids. Per germline, CDR1 SGHTA and CDR2 FQGNSA.

V is TRBV19 and J is TRBJ2-2, with D perhaps assigned TRBD1 or TRBD2 (6 bases each). This CDR3 contains 15 residues. V dropped 8 bases and J dropped 0 bases, with 13 bases sitting between them. Germline V gene sequence: CDR1 LNHDA, CDR2 SQIVND (reference sequence). CDR3 coding DNA: TGTGCCAGTCGTCGGGGGCAAGCGAACACCGGGGAGCTGTTTTTT. Translation: CASRRGQANTGELFF. The variable domain in full, completed from reference TRBV19 and TRBJ2-2, reads DGGITQSPKYLFRKEGQNVTLSCEQNLNHDAMYWYRQDPGQGLRLIYYSQIVNDFQKGDIAEGYSVSREKKESFPLTVTSAQKNPTAFYLCASRRGQANTGELFFGEGSRLTVL.

The V call is TRBV6-5, the J call TRBJ2-7, with 7 bases aligning to TRBD1. The CDR3 sequence is 12 residues long. Losses at the gene ends were 10 bases for V and 4 bases for J; bases not matched to a gene: 7. Germline V gene sequence: CDR1 MNHEY, CDR2 SVGAGI. CDR3 region: CATRTGVYEQYF. The DNA for the CDR3 is TGTGCCACCAGAACAGGGGTTTACGAGCAGTACTTC.

The rearrangement links TRBV5-1 to TRBJ2-7; D is perhaps TRBD1 (5 bases). Germline V lookup: CDR1 SGHRS, CDR2 YFSETQ. Deletions cut 0 bases from V and 3 bases from J, with 10 bases between. CDR3 length equals 14 residues. The CDR3 region has the DNA TGCGCCAGCAGCTTGGCCGCAGGGAACTACGAGCAGTACTTC. Its protein product is CASSLAAGNYEQYF.

The chain combines TRBV20-1 with TRBJ1-2; D is uncertain. Germline V gene lookup returns CDR1 DFQATT and CDR2 SNEGSKA (reference sequence). The CDR3 runs to 11 residues. Trimming removed 7 bases from V and 2 bases from J, with 8 bases in between. CDR3 nucleotides: TGCAGTGGTTCCGAAAACTATGGCTACACCTTC. This gives the protein CSGSENYGYTF.

CDR3 sequence (DNA): TGCAGTGCTAGTCAGCGTAGCTCCTACAATGAGCAGTTCTTC. Translating gives CSASQRSSYNEQFF. The rearrangement links TRBV20-1 to TRBJ2-1; D call uncertain. This CDR3 has 14 amino acids. Germline loops: CDR1 DFQATT, CDR2 SNEGSKA (reference sequence). V shed 3 bases and J shed 0 bases, with 9 bases lying between them.

The chain couples TRBV5-1 to TRBJ1-4; 9 nucleotides agree with TRBD1. The CDR3 loop spans 16 amino acids. Germline values: CDR1 SGHRS, CDR2 YFSETQ. V shed 2 bases and J 5 bases; nucleotides not matched to a gene: 7. CDR3 protein: CASSLQGAGGNEKLFF. CDR3 DNA sequence: TGCGCCAGCAGCTTACAGGGGGCAGGCGGGAATGAAAAACTGTTTTTT.

CDR3 nucleotides: TGTGCCAGCAGCCCGAAGGACAGGGCTAGCAATGAGCAGTTCTTC. This codes for CASSPKDRASNEQFF. V and J are TRBV4-2 and TRBJ2-1, with 8 bases lining up with TRBD1. The germline gives CDR1 LGHNA, CDR2 YNFKEQ. V shed 4 bases and J 6 bases; nucleotides not matched to a gene: 8. The CDR3 runs 15 residues.

The CDR3 protein is CASSLSGSGPSTDTQYF. For the CDR3, the DNA is TGTGCCAGTAGTCTGAGCGGGAGCGGTCCTAGCACAGATACGCAGTATTTT. The chain uses TRBV19 and TRBJ2-3; 8 bases align to TRBD2. The ends lost 5 bases at V and 0 bases at J; junction bases unmatched: 10. The germline gives CDR1 LNHDA, CDR2 SQIVND (reference sequence). The CDR3 consists of 17 residues. The full variable domain, its missing parts supplied by reference TRBV19 and TRBJ2-3, is DGGITQSPKYLFRKEGQNVTLSCEQNLNHDAMYWYRQDPGQGLRLIYYSQIVNDFQKGDIAEGYSVSREKKESFPLTVTSAQKNPTAFYLCASSLSGSGPSTDTQYFGPGTRLTVL.

This rearrangement joins TRBV15 to TRBJ2-7; the D call may be TRBD1 or TRBD2 (5 bases each). Trimming took 3 bases from V and 6 from J, leaving 21 bases between them. CDR3 length: 16 residues. Germline-derived CDR1 and CDR2 are LNHNV and YYDKDF (reference sequence). CDR3 DNA: TGTGCCACCAGCAGGGGAAACATCGGGGCTGGAGGCGAGCAGTACTTC. Its protein product is CATSRGNIGAGGEQYF. Full variable domain (outside the CDR3, taken from reference TRBV15 and TRBJ2-7): DAMVIQNPRYQVTQFGKPVTLSCSQTLNHNVMYWYQQKSSQAPKLLFHYYDKDFNNEADTPDNFQSRRPNTSFCFLDIRSPGLGDTAMYLCATSRGNIGAGGEQYFGPGTRLTVT.

The chain joins TRBV6-1 to TRBJ2-2; D possibly corresponds to TRBD2 (6 bases). Germline loops: CDR1 MNHNS, CDR2 SASEGT. V gave up 3 bases and J gave up 6 bases, with 11 bases separating them. This CDR3 contains 14 residues. Here the CDR3 reads CASSEWRESGELFF. The CDR3 DNA reads as TGTGCCAGCAGTGAGTGGAGGGAGTCCGGGGAGCTGTTTTTT.

The CDR3 region is CASSQDLAVGETQYF. The CDR3 region has the DNA TGTGCCAGCAGCCAAGACTTGGCGGTGGGGGAGACCCAGTACTTC. The chain joins TRBV3-1 (or the pseudogene TRBV3-2) to TRBJ2-5; D unresolved. Trimming shortened V by 0 bases and J by 5 bases, and 13 bases separated the two germline ends. Germline loops: CDR1 LGHDT, CDR2 YNNKEL (reference sequence). This CDR3 contains 15 residues.

The chain carries TRBV5-5 and TRBJ1-5; 8 nucleotides line up with TRBD1. Looked up from germline, CDR1 is SGHKS and CDR2 is YYEKEE (reference sequence). CDR3 size: 15 residues. The V segment lost 4 bases and the J segment 2 bases; nucleotides outside the gene matches: 5. The CDR3 region is CASSRQGLGNQPQHF. The CDR3 coding sequence is TGTGCCAGCAGCCGACAGGGGCTCGGCAATCAGCCCCAGCATTTT.

The chain is built from TRBV20-1 and TRBJ1-2; D unclear. Germline V gene lookup returns CDR1 DFQATT and CDR2 SNEGSKA (reference sequence). V lost 6 bases, J lost 8 bases, and 13 bases lay in between. The CDR3 has 11 residues. CDR3 bases: TGCAGTGCCGACGAACTAATAGGCTACACCTTC. It codes for CSADELIGYTF.

The J gene is TRBJ1-2, the V gene TRBV7-3; TRBD1 matches at 7 bases. V lost 4 bases to trimming and J lost 7 bases; unmatched junction nucleotides: 12. Germline V gene sequence: CDR1 SGHTA, CDR2 FQGTGA. The CDR3 spans 15 residues. The DNA for the CDR3 is TGTGCCAGCAGCTCCAGGGGGGCCGACACGGGTGGCTACACCTTC. This sequence encodes CASSSRGADTGGYTF.

The chain has TRBV19 and TRBJ1-6; 9 nucleotides align to TRBD1. The ends lost 4 bases at V and 10 bases at J; junction bases unmatched: 11. The CDR3 sequence is 16 residues long. Germline CDR1 is LNHDA and CDR2 is SQIVND (reference sequence). CDR3 sequence reads: CASSTPGTGMKSPLHF. For the CDR3, the DNA is TGTGCCAGTAGTACGCCGGGGACAGGGATGAAATCACCCCTCCACTTT.

This clone has a single count. The chain uses TRBV24-1 and TRBJ1-5; unclear D gene. Trimming took off 0 bases at V and 5 bases at J, with 7 bases between the two ends. The germline CDR1 and CDR2 sequences are KGHDR and SFDVKD. This CDR3 comprises 14 residues. The chain's CDR3 is CATSDLGQDQPQHF. CDR3 sequence (DNA): TGTGCCACCAGTGATTTGGGCCAGGATCAGCCCCAGCATTTT.